The 10 T cell receptor beta chains reported below all come from one sample, sequenced in a study of cytomegalovirus exposure and HLA in healthy donors. Primers: 60 Vbeta forward and 13 Jbeta reverse. Sequencing used immunoSEQ multiplex PCR; TCRdb keeps in-frame clones, though not all of them. This table has roughly 100,000 clones, about 83% appearing once. Sequencing was done on a sample of PBMCs. These receptor sequences come from a man between 18 and 29 years old in good health and CMV-seronegative.

The CDR3 nucleotides are TGTGCCAGCAGCTTCGGGACAGGGGACGATCAGCCCCAGCATTTT. Translated: CASSFGTGDDQPQHF. This chain connects TRBV5-5 to TRBJ1-5; 10 bases are a match to TRBD1. The CDR3 loop spans 15 amino acids. Trimming removed 2 bases from V and 5 bases from J; junction bases left unmatched: 4. Germline CDR1 reads SGHKS; CDR2 reads YYEKEE (reference sequence).

This clone was counted a single time. The rearrangement joins TRBV5-1 to TRBJ2-7, with D perhaps matching TRBD1 (5 bases). This CDR3 is 13 amino acids long. Germline V gene lookup returns CDR1 SGHRS and CDR2 YFSETQ. Trimming stripped 4 bases from V and 7 bases from J, with 15 bases between. CDR3 DNA: TGCGCCAGCAGCCTAGGACACGGTAGAGAGCAGTACTTC. It is translated as CASSLGHGREQYF.

The V call is TRBV28, the J call TRBJ2-7; tentative D call: TRBD2 (5 bases). Trimming removed 6 bases from V and 7 bases from J, with 7 bases in between. From germline, CDR1 is MDHEN and CDR2 SYDVKM. The CDR3 is made up of 10 amino acids. The CDR3 nucleotides are TGTGCCAGCAGATCGGGGGAGCAGTACTTC. As protein: CASRSGEQYF.

The chain carries TRBV7-2 and TRBJ2-1; the D gene is possibly TRBD1 (5 bases). Germline lookup yields CDR1 SGHTA and CDR2 FQGNSA. The CDR3 has 14 amino acids. Deletions cut 3 bases from V and 1 base from J, with 7 bases between. This CDR3 is CASSLSGSYNEQFF. CDR3 in DNA: TGTGCCAGCAGCTTGTCAGGGTCCTACAATGAGCAGTTCTTC.

The V and J genes are TRBV6-5 and TRBJ1-3; TRBD1 matches at 7 bases. The CDR3 runs to 15 residues. In germline, CDR1 is MNHEY, CDR2 SVGAGI. V gave up 6 bases and J gave up 3 bases; unmatched junction bases: 8. The CDR3 here is CASRAGGTGGNTIYF. Here the CDR3 DNA reads TGTGCCAGCAGGGCAGGGGGAACGGGTGGAAACACCATATATTTT.

The chain carries TRBV16 and TRBJ2-3, with a tentative D call TRBD1 (7 bases). This CDR3 is 15 amino acids long. Germline V gene data show CDR1 as KGHSY and CDR2 as FQNENV. Between the trimmed V and J ends, which lost 5 bases and 0 bases, there was a span of 12 bases. The CDR3 bases are TGTGCCAGCAGCAGGAGGGACAGTAGCACAGATACGCAGTATTTT. Translation gives CASSRRDSSTDTQYF.

The chain employs TRBV2 and TRBJ1-1, with D tentatively TRBD1 (6 bases). V was pared by 6 bases and J by 1 base, with 9 bases between. CDR3 size: 13 residues. From germline, CDR1 is SNHLY and CDR2 FYNNEI. For the CDR3, the DNA is TGTGCCAGCAGACGGGGACAGAACACTGAAGCTTTCTTT. Translating gives CASRRGQNTEAFF. The full variable domain, with the rest looked up from reference TRBV2 and TRBJ1-1, is EPEVTQTPSHQVTQMGQEVILRCVPISNHLYFYWYRQILGQKVEFLVSFYNNEISEKSEIFDDQFSVERPDGSNFTLKIRSTKLEDSAMYFCASRRGQNTEAFFGQGTRLTVV.

This clone was detected only once. The rearrangement links TRBV15 to TRBJ1-2; D possibly corresponds to TRBD1 (5 bases). The germline V gene encodes CDR1 LNHNV and CDR2 YYDKDF (reference sequence). The CDR3 runs to 14 residues. Trimming stripped 1 base from V and 3 bases from J, with 9 bases between. CDR3 region: CATSRAAGYYGYTF. In DNA form, the CDR3 reads TGTGCCACCAGCAGAGCCGCAGGGTACTATGGCTACACCTTC.

This clone has more than one count but fewer than ten. The CDR3 protein is CASSRTTSGSALQSNEQFF. CDR3 DNA: TGTGCCAGCAGCCGCACGACTAGCGGGAGTGCCCTACAAAGCAATGAGCAGTTCTTC. This sequence joins TRBV9 and TRBJ2-1, with 12 bases aligning to TRBD2. The germline gives CDR1 SGDLS, CDR2 YYNGEE. CDR3 length equals 19 residues. The V and J ends lost 4 bases and 6 bases, in that order; junction bases with no gene match: 17.

This chain joins TRBV30 and TRBJ2-7; possible D gene TRBD1, 6 bases. Trimming took off 1 base at V and 7 bases at J, with 14 bases between the two ends. The germline V gene encodes CDR1 GTSNPN and CDR2 SVGIG (reference sequence). CDR3 length: 13 amino acids. For the CDR3, the DNA is TGTGCCTGGAGTGGATTCCCCCAGGGGGAGCAGTACTTC. Translation: CAWSGFPQGEQYF.